The 20 T cell receptor beta chains below all came from one sample that was sequenced in a study of regulatory T cells in long-lasting Graves disease. Described time point: newly diagnosed GD, antithyroid drugs for less than 3 months. PBMC RNA served as the TCR library source. According to the study, TCR beta libraries were built with iRepertoire HTBI primers and CDR3-region Arm-PCR. In TCRdb, the multiplex PCR reads were re-called with MiXCR into one record per CDR3 protein. The table lists roughly 500,000 distinct CDR3 sequences, around 12% of them singletons. This sample also appeared in a second study, on T cells in Graves' hyperthyroidism and ophthalmopathy.

Sample: peripheral blood mononuclear cells (PBMCs), taken at new diagnosis, from a patient treated with antithyroid drugs. The receptors derive from a woman younger than 45 with Graves disease.

This clonotype has a count of ten or more. The chain employs TRBV19 and TRBJ2-5; 8 positions agree with TRBD1. Germline CDR1 is LNHDA and CDR2 is SQIVND (reference sequence). J lost 5 bases, V lost 9 bases, and 11 bases had no gene match. There are 14 residues in the CDR3. The CDR3 sequence is CARFLQGVGETQYF. CDR3 DNA sequence: TGTGCCAGGTTCCTACAGGGGGTTGGGGAGACCCAGTACTTC.

This clonotype was seen ten or more times. V is TRBV19 and J is TRBJ2-5; 8 nucleotides line up with TRBD1. CDR1 and CDR2 from the germline V gene are LNHDA and SQIVND (reference sequence). The CDR3 loop spans 15 amino acids. The trim removed 10 bases at V and 1 base at J, leaving 11 bases unmatched. For the CDR3, the DNA is TGTGCCACTTCAAGGGACAGGACCGTCCAAGAGACCCAGTACTTC. It translates to CATSRDRTVQETQYF.

At least ten counts were recorded for this clonotype. The chain is built from TRBV4-2 and TRBJ2-1; TRBD2 matches 7 bases. Germline CDR1 reads LGHNA; CDR2 reads YNFKEQ. The trim removed 1 base at V and 13 bases at J, leaving 4 bases unmatched. The CDR3 is 12 residues long. This CDR3 reads CASSQGGGSQFF. DNA for the CDR3: TGTGCCAGCAGCCAAGGTGGCGGGAGTCAGTTCTTC.

A word on this clonotype: It may be a read error: a sequence one base away is much more abundant. V usage is TRBV6-2 or TRBV6-3 and J usage is TRBJ1-5, with TRBD1 as a possible D gene (6 bases). Trimming removed 5 bases at V and 1 base at J, with 12 bases between. This CDR3 is built from 15 residues. Germline V gives CDR1 MNHEY, CDR2 SVGEGT. CDR3 nucleotides: TGTGCCAGCAGTGGTCAGGGGCCGAGCAATCAGCCCCAGCATTTT. This gives the protein CASSGQGPSNQPQHF.

This clonotype has a count of ten or more. The V and J genes are TRBV18 and TRBJ1-1; D is undetermined. Germline CDR1 and CDR2: KGHSH and LQKENI. V dropped 2 bases and J dropped 1 base, with 5 bases sitting between them. The CDR3 contains 13 residues. Written as DNA, the CDR3 is TGTGCCAGCTCACCAAATGGGAACACTGAAGCTTTCTTT. This gives the protein CASSPNGNTEAFF.

In the case of this clonotype: The germline gene is not matched at one end of the junction; a read error may be the cause. In DNA, the CDR3 is TGTGCCAACAGCCTCGGACCAGCCTACGAGCAGTACTTC. It yields the protein CANSLGPAYEQYF. The J gene is TRBJ2-7, the V gene TRBV3-1; D not resolved. The germline CDR1 and CDR2 sequences are LGHDT and YNNKEL (reference sequence). The CDR3 has 13 amino acids.

This clonotype showed up many times. This chain uses TRBV2 with TRBJ2-6; the D is unclear. This CDR3 is 15 amino acids long. The germline gives CDR1 SNHLY, CDR2 FYNNEI. V lost 10 bases, J lost 0 bases, and 13 bases lay in between. Here the CDR3 reads CATSQARSGANVLTF. CDR3 in DNA: TGTGCCACCTCCCAGGCCCGCTCTGGGGCCAACGTCCTGACTTTC.

The table lists this clonotype with many counts. J is TRBJ2-6 and V is TRBV28; D unclear. Germline loops: CDR1 MDHEN, CDR2 SYDVKM. Trimming cost V 6 bases and J 0 bases, with 9 bases left between them. CDR3 length: 15 residues. DNA of the CDR3: TGTGCCAGCAGGACGGGCGACTCTGGGGCCAACGTCCTGACTTTC. Translated, it gives CASRTGDSGANVLTF.

In its sample, this clonotype was seen a few times. The chain joins TRBV19 to TRBJ1-5; tentatively, D is TRBD1 (5 bases). The ends were cut back, 1 base at V and 5 bases at J, with 12 bases in the middle. CDR1 is LNHDA, CDR2 SQIVND, per germline (reference sequence). The CDR3 consists of 15 residues. CDR3 DNA: TGTGCCAGTAGTATAGTGTTGGGGCACGATCAGCCCCAGCATTTT. Its translation is CASSIVLGHDQPQHF.

This clonotype was seen only a few times. J is TRBJ2-7 and V is TRBV9, with 10 bases aligning to TRBD2. Germline CDR1 SGDLS, CDR2 YYNGEE. The CDR3 is 15 amino acids. V gave up 5 bases and J gave up 4 bases; unmatched junction bases: 9. DNA for the CDR3: TGTGCCAGCAGTGTTAGCGGGAGGACTCCTTACGAGCAGTACTTC. This gives the protein CASSVSGRTPYEQYF.

This clonotype has a count of ten or more. The gene calls are TRBV7-9 and TRBJ2-1, with D perhaps TRBD2 (5 bases). Germline CDR1 SEHNR, CDR2 FQNEAQ (reference sequence). This CDR3 region has 16 residues. The ends were cut back, 1 base at V and 3 bases at J, with 13 bases in the middle. CDR3 in amino acids: CASSLELPSLYNEQFF. CDR3 in DNA: TGTGCCAGCAGCTTAGAGTTGCCTAGCCTCTACAATGAGCAGTTCTTC.

This clonotype was seen a handful of times. The chain uses TRBV20-1 and TRBJ2-7; TRBD2 matches 7 bases. CDR1 DFQATT and CDR2 SNEGSKA come from the germline V gene (reference sequence). The V gene end was trimmed by 6 bases and the J gene end by 0 bases; junction bases not matched to a gene: 8. This CDR3 comprises 14 residues. The CDR3 coding sequence is TGCAGTGCCCTCTCGGGGGGAAGCTCCTACGAGCAGTACTTC. Encoded protein: CSALSGGSSYEQYF.

In this sample, this clonotype turned up many times. The genes are TRBV12-5 and TRBJ2-1; D not certain. CDR3 length: 12 residues. V was clipped by 1 base and J by 4 bases, with 2 bases between them. Looked up from germline, CDR1 is LGHNT and CDR2 is FRNRAP. The CDR3 DNA reads as TGTGCTAGTGGTTTGGGATACAATGAGCAGTTCTTC. Encoded protein: CASGLGYNEQFF.

CDR3 sequence: CASSEVRGREQYF. For the CDR3, the DNA is TGTGCCAGCAGTGAAGTTCGGGGGCGCGAGCAGTACTTC. The V and J genes are TRBV25-1 and TRBJ2-7; D is tentatively TRBD1 or TRBD2 (6 bases each). Germline assignment: CDR1 MGHDK and CDR2 SYGVNS. Between the trimmed V and J ends, which lost 2 bases and 6 bases, there was a span of 11 bases. The CDR3 length is 13 residues.

The table lists this clonotype with many counts. This chain links TRBV20-1 with TRBJ1-3; tentatively, D is TRBD1 (6 bases). Trimming left V 3 bases short and J 2 bases short, with 23 bases between. The CDR3 loop spans 18 amino acids. Looked up from germline, CDR1 is DFQATT and CDR2 is SNEGSKA (reference sequence). The CDR3 DNA is TGCAGTGCTAGGGGGGCGGCTGGCGGCAGGGCGACTGGAAACACCATATATTTT. Translating gives CSARGAAGGRATGNTIYF.

In this sample, this clonotype turned up a few times. The CDR3 sequence: CASSRNTYQGALHRPNYGYTF. The CDR3 nucleotides are TGCGCCAGCAGCCGAAACACTTATCAGGGGGCCCTACACCGTCCTAACTATGGCTACACCTTC. The chain is built from TRBV5-1 and TRBJ1-2, with 8 bases matching TRBD1. Germline lookup yields CDR1 SGHRS and CDR2 YFSETQ. The CDR3 consists of 21 residues. The trim removed 4 bases at V and 0 bases at J, leaving 23 bases unmatched.

This clonotype was seen many times. The CDR3 DNA reads as TGTGCCAGCAGCTTAGTGGGAGAGACCTACGAGCAGTACTTC. Protein product: CASSLVGETYEQYF. This sequence joins TRBV7-9 and TRBJ2-7; weak D call: TRBD2 (5 bases). Trimming removed 1 base from V and 2 bases from J, with 9 bases in between. The CDR3 is 14 residues long. Germline V lookup: CDR1 SEHNR, CDR2 FQNEAQ (reference sequence).

This clonotype was counted many times. The V call is TRBV29-1, the J call TRBJ1-4, with TRBD1 matching over 9 bases. The CDR3 extends over 14 amino acids. The germline V gene has CDR1 SQVTM and CDR2 ANQGSEA. The V segment lost 6 bases and the J segment 4 bases; nucleotides outside the gene matches: 6. The CDR3 DNA reads as TGCAGCGTCCTCAGGACAGGGGTTAATGAAAAACTGTTTTTT. It is translated as CSVLRTGVNEKLFF.

This clonotype was found many times. V gene TRBV28 combines with J gene TRBJ1-6; TRBD1 matches 7 bases. This CDR3 is built from 15 residues. Losses at the gene ends were 3 bases for V and 7 bases for J; bases not matched to a gene: 6. CDR1 is MDHEN and CDR2 is SYDVKM in the germline V gene. The CDR3 DNA is TGTGCCAGCAGTTTTCCGGGACAGAGAAATTCACCCCTCCACTTT. This gives the protein CASSFPGQRNSPLHF.

This clonotype has a count of ten or more. The rearrangement uses TRBV4-2 and TRBJ2-7, with D possibly matching TRBD2 (5 bases). V shed 1 base and J shed 3 bases, with 13 bases lying between them. This CDR3 is 15 amino acids long. CDR1 is LGHNA and CDR2 is YNFKEQ in the germline V gene. In DNA form, the CDR3 reads TGTGCCAGCAGCCAAGCCTCCGGGGTGGGCTACGAGCAGTACTTC. Amino acids: CASSQASGVGYEQYF.